These T cell receptor beta chains were read from a single sample in a study of Graves' ophthalmopathy and Graves' hyperthyroidism. TCRdb re-called the multiplex PCR reads through MiXCR, storing one row per CDR3 protein. Of approximately 410,000 distinct CDR3 sequences listed, 15% are singletons. Sequencing used peripheral blood. The origin of the receptors is a woman aged 18-29 years with stable Graves' hyperthyroidism. The CDR3 runs from the conserved cysteine through the conserved F or W. Each record gives: clone size, J gene, V gene, CDR3 protein. A row's size may be missing; if present it is once, few, many or a size class.

NA TRBJ2-7 TRBV27 CASSLIRGFSYEQYF
NA TRBJ1-1 TRBV6-1 CASTLLANTEAFF
many TRBJ2-5 TRBV6-5 CASRGQGWQETQYF
many TRBJ1-1 TRBV3-1 CASRPRDLASLIGTGGTEAFF
few TRBJ2-5 TRBV6-1 CASRLTRTGRGETQYF
few TRBJ2-7 TRBV19 CASSPSDLPYEQYF
many TRBJ1-1 TRBV20-1 CSARRGASGTEAFF
many TRBJ1-1 TRBV19 CASTPGGWTEAFF
NA TRBJ2-1 TRBV24-1 CATSDLTREQFF
many TRBJ1-1 TRBV6-1 CASNQQGRNTEAFF
NA TRBJ1-5 TRBV6-2/TRBV6-3 CASSPLQGAFGNQPQHF
few TRBJ1-1 TRBV7-9 CASSPRGGQSEAFF
many TRBJ2-5 TRBV20-1 CSAYTVTAQETQYF
many TRBJ2-5 TRBV6-5 CASSYATVNPRETQYF
few TRBJ1-2 TRBV14 CASSQDAVLGYTF
many TRBJ1-1 TRBV19 CASSGLVNTEAFF
many TRBJ2-5 TRBV2 CASSHREETQYF
NA TRBJ1-6 TRBV6-5 CASSYSIAGSSSYNSPLHF
NA TRBJ2-7 TRBV28 CASSYGQYEQYF
few TRBJ2-7 TRBV19 CASSIGWGLYEQYF
many TRBJ2-5 TRBV7-2 CASSPATGGETQYF
many TRBJ1-1 TRBV5-1 CASSQGTRAEAFF
many TRBJ1-2 TRBV7-9 CASSLARSHSGGYTF
NA TRBJ2-7 TRBV20-1 CSALSGGSSAYEQYF
many TRBJ1-5 TRBV10-3 CASSESWPSAGDQPQHF
NA TRBJ1-2 TRBV6-1 CASSAGPALNYGYTF
NA TRBJ2-2 TRBV4-1 CASEKLGELFF
NA TRBJ2-5 TRBV19 CAISIGGGNRGAVETQYF
many TRBJ1-2 TRBV27 CASSLRPGNYGYTF
many TRBJ1-1 TRBV20-1 CSATYYGQGRAFF
many TRBJ2-5 TRBV27 CASSPGTGLQETQYF
many TRBJ2-7 TRBV29-1 CSVDRLDTYEQYF
many TRBJ2-7 TRBV11-2 CASSTLGYEQYF
few TRBJ2-4 TRBV29-1 CSVGTATIKYF
many TRBJ1-2 TRBV5-1 CASRPGRDGYTF
NA TRBJ1-6 TRBV10-3 CAITPRETSPLHF
many TRBJ2-7 TRBV12-3/TRBV12-4 CASSLNYNYEQYF
many TRBJ2-7 TRBV11-3 CASSATRTSLVQYF
many TRBJ1-6 TRBV7-6 CASSFGPLLNSPLHF
NA TRBJ1-1 TRBV6-1 CASRINVGGRNTEAFF